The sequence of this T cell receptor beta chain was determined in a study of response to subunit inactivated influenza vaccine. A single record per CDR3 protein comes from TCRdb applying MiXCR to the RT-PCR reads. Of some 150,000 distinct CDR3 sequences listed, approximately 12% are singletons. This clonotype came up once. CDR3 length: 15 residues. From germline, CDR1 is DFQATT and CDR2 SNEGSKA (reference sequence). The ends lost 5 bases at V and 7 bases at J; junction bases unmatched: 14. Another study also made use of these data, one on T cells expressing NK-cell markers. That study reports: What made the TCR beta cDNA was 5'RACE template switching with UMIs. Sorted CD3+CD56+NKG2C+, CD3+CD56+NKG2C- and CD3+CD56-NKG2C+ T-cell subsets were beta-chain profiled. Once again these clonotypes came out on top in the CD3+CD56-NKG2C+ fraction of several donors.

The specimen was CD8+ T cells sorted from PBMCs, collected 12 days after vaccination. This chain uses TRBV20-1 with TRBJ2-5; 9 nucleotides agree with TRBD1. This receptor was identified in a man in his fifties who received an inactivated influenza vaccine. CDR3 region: CSALGDRGARRTQYF. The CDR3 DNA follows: TGCAGTGCTCTTGGAGACAGGGGGGCCCGCAGGACCCAGTACTTC.